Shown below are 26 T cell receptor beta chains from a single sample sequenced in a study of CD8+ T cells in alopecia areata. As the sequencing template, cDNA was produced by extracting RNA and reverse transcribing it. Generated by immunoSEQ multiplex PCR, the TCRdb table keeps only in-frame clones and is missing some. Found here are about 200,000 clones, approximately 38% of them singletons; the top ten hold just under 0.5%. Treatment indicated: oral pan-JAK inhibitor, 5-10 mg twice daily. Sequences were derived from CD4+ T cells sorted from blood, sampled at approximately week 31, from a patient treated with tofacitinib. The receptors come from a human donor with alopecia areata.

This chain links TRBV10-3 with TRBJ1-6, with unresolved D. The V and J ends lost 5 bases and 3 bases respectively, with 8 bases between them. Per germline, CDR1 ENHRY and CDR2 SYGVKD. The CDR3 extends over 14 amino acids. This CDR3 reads CAISQDNYNSPLHF. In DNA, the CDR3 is TGTGCCATCAGTCAAGACAACTATAATTCACCCCTCCACTTT.

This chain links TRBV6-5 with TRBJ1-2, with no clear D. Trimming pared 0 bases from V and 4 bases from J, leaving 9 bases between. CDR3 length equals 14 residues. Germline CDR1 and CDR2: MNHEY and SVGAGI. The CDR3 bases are TGTGCCAGCAGTTACTCCGGGCGGACCTATGGCTACACCTTC. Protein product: CASSYSGRTYGYTF.

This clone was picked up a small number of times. The CDR3: CASEPGGTDTQYF. CDR3 nucleotides: TGTGCCAGCGAGCCGGGAGGCACAGATACGCAGTATTTT. V usage is TRBV2 and J usage is TRBJ2-3, with D possibly TRBD2 on 6 matching bases. CDR3 length: 13 amino acids. In germline, CDR1 is SNHLY, CDR2 FYNNEI. V was shortened by 8 bases and J by 1 base, with 10 bases between the two germline ends.

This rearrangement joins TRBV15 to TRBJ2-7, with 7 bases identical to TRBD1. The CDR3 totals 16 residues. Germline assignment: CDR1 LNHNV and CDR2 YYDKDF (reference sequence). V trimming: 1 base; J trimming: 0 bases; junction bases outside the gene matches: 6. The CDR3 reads CATSRGAQGSSYEQYF. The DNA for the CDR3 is TGTGCCACCAGCAGAGGTGCACAGGGGAGCTCCTACGAGCAGTACTTC. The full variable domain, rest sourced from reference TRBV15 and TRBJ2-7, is DAMVIQNPRYQVTQFGKPVTLSCSQTLNHNVMYWYQQKSSQAPKLLFHYYDKDFNNEADTPDNFQSRRPNTSFCFLDIRSPGLGDTAMYLCATSRGAQGSSYEQYFGPGTRLTVT.

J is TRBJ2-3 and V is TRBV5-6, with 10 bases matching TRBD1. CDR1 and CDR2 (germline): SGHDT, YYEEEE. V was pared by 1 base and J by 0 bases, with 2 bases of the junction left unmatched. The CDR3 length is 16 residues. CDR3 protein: CASSLPGQGSTDTQYF. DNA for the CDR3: TGTGCCAGCAGCTTGCCGGGACAGGGGAGCACAGATACGCAGTATTTT.

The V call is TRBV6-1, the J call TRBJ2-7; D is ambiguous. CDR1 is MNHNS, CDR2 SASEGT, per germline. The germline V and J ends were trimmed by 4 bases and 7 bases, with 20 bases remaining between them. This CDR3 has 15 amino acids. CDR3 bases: TGTGCCAGCAGTGTAACTGGGTTAATCCGGTGGGAGCAGTACTTC. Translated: CASSVTGLIRWEQYF.

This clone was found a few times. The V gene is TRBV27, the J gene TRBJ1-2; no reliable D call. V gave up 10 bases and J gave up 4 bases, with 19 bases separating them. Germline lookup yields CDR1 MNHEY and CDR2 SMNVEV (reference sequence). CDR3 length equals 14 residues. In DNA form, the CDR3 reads TGTGCCACCCTCTCGTATTCGAACAGCTATGGCTACACCTTC. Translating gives CATLSYSNSYGYTF.

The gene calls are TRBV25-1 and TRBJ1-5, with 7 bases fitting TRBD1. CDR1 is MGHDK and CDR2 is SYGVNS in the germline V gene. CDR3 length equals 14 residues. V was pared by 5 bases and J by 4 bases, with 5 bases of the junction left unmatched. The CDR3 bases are TGTGCCAGCAGTAGACAGGGAAGGAATCAGCCCCAGCATTTT. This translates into CASSRQGRNQPQHF.

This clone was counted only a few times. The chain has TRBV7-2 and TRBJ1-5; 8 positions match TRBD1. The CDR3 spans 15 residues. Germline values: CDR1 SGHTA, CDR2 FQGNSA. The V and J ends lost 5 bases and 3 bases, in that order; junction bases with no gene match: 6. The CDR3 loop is CASSQRQGNNQPQHF. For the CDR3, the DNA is TGTGCCAGCAGCCAAAGACAGGGGAACAATCAGCCCCAGCATTTT. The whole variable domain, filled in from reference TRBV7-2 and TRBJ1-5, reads GAGVSQSPSNKVTEKGKDVELRCDPISGHTALYWYRQSLGQGLEFLIYFQGNSAPDKSGLPSDRFSAERTGGSVSTLTIQRTQQEDSAVYLCASSQRQGNNQPQHFGDGTRLSIL.

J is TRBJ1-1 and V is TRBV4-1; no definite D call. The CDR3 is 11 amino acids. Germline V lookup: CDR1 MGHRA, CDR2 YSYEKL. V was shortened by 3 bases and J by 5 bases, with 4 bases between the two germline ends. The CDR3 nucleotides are TGCGCCAGCAGCCAGACTACTGAAGCTTTCTTT. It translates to CASSQTTEAFF.

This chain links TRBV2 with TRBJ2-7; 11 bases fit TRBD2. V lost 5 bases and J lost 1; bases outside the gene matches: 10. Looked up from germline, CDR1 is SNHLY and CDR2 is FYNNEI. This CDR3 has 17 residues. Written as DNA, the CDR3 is TGTGCCAGCAGTAGACCGCCTCTAGCGGGAGGTTCCTACGAGCAGTACTTC. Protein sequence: CASSRPPLAGGSYEQYF.

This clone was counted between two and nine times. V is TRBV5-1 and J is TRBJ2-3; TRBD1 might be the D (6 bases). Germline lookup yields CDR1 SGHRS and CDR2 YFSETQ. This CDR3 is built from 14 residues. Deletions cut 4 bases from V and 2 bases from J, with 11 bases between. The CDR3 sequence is CASSGTGTTDTQYF. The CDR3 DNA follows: TGCGCCAGCAGCGGAACAGGGACCACAGATACGCAGTATTTT.

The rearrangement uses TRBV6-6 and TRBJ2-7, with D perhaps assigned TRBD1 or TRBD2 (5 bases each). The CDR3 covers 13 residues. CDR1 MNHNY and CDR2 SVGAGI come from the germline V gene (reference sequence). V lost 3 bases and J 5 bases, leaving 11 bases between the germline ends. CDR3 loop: CASSYLGPDEQYF. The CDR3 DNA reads TGTGCCAGCAGTTATCTGGGACCCGACGAGCAGTACTTC.

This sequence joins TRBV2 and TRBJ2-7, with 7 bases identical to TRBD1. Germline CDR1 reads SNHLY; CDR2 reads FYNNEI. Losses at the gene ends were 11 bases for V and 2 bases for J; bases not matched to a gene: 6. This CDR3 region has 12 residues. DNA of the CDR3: TGTGCCGTACGGGACAGTACCTACGAGCAGTACTTC. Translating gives CAVRDSTYEQYF.

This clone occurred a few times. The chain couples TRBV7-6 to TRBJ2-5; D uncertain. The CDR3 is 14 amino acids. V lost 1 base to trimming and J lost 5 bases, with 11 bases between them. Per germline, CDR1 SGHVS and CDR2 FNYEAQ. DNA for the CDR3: TGTGCCAGCAGCTTAGTGGCGATGGGGGAGACCCAGTACTTC. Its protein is CASSLVAMGETQYF.

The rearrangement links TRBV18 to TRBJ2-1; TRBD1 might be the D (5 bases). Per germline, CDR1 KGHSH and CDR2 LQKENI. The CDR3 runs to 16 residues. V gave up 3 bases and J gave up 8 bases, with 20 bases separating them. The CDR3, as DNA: TGTGCCAGCTCACCGAGCAGGGCTCCCGCAAGGGATGAGCAGTTCTTC. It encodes CASSPSRAPARDEQFF.

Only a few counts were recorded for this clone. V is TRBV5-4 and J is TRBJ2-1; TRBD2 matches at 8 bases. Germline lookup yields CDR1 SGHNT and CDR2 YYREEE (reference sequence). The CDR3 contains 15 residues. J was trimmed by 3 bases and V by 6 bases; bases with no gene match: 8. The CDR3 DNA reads TGTGCCAGCACCTGGGCACGGGGGGGCTACAATGAGCAGTTCTTC. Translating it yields CASTWARGGYNEQFF. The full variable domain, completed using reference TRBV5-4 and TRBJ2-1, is ETGVTQSPTHLIKTRGQQVTLRCSSQSGHNTVSWYQQALGQGPQFIFQYYREEENGRGNFPPRFSGLQFPNYSSELNVNALELDDSALYLCASTWARGGYNEQFFGPGTRLTVL.

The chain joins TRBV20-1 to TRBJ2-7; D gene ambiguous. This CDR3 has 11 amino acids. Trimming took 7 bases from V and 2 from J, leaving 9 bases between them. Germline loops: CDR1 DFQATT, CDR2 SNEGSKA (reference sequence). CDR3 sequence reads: CSGAAAYEQYF. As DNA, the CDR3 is TGCAGTGGGGCCGCCGCCTACGAGCAGTACTTC.

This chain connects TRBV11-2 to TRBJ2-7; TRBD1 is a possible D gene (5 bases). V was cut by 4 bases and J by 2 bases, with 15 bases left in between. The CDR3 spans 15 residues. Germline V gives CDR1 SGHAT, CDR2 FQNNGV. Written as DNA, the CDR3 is TGTGCCAGCAGCTCAGGTTGGGCAGGGCCCTACGAGCAGTACTTC. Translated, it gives CASSSGWAGPYEQYF.

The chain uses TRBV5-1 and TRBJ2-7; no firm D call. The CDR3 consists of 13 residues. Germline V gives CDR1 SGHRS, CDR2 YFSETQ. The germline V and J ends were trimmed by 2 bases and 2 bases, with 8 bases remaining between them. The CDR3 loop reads CASSLPRPYEQYF. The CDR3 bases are TGCGCCAGCAGCTTACCTCGTCCCTACGAGCAGTACTTC.

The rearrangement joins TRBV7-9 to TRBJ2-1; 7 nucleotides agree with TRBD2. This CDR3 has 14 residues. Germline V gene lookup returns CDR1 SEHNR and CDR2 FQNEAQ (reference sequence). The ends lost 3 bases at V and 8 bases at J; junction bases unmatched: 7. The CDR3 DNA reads TGTGCCAGCAGCTTGACTAGCCCCCGGGATGAGCAGTTCTTC. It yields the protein CASSLTSPRDEQFF.

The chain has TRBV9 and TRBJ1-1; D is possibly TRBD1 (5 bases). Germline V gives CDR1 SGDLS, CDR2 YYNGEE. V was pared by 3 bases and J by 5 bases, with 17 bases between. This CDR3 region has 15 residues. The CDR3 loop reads CASSARGVRMTEAFF. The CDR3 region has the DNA TGTGCCAGCAGCGCCCGAGGGGTGCGGATGACTGAAGCTTTCTTT. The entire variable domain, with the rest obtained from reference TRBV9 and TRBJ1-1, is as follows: DSGVTQTPKHLITATGQRVTLRCSPRSGDLSVYWYQQSLDQGLQFLIQYYNGEERAKGNILERFSAQQFPDLHSELNLSSLELGDSALYFCASSARGVRMTEAFFGQGTRLTVV.

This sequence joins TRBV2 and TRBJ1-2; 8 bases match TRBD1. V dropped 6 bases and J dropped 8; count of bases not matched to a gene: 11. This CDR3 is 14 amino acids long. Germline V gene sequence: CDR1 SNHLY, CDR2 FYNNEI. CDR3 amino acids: CASRSRTGPIGYTF. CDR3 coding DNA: TGTGCCAGCAGGAGCAGGACAGGGCCTATCGGCTACACCTTC.

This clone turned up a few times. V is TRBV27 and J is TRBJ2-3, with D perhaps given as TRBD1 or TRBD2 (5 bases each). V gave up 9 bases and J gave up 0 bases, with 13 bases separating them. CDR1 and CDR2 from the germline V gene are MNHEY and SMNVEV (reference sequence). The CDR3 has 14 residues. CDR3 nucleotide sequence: TGTGCCAGTCGAGGGGCTAGTAGCACAGATACGCAGTATTTT. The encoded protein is CASRGASSTDTQYF.

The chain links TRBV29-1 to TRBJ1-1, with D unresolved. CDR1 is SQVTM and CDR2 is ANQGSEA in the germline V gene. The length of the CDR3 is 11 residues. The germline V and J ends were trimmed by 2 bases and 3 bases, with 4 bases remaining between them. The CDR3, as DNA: TGCAGCGTTGAATCCGACACTGAAGCTTTCTTT. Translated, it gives CSVESDTEAFF.

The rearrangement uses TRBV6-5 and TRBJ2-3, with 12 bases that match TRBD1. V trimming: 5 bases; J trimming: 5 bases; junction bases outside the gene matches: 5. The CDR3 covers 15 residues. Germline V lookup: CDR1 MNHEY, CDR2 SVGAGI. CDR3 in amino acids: CASSGRDRGLDTQYF. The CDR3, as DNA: TGTGCCAGCAGTGGCCGGGACAGGGGGCTAGATACGCAGTATTTT.